Each of the 32 T cell receptor beta chains below was sequenced from the same sample in a study of OX40 agonist ivuxolimab in advanced cancers. Libraries were prepared through the immunoSEQ multiplex PCR assay. The clones in this table, taken by TCRdb from immuneACCESS, are in-frame only. Not every clone is retained; where verified, under half of the shortfall comes from an unresolved V gene, and the cause of the rest is unknown. The sample data list 55,000 to 80,000 clones, and 80% to 90% of these were observed just once. The ten largest clones represent just under 2.5% of the sample. The input for sequencing was CD4+ or CD8+ T cells sorted from blood, taken in a trial of the OX40 agonist ivuxolimab. The receptor set was obtained from an adult with an advanced solid tumor such as melanoma, head and neck, liver or kidney cancer.

V usage is TRBV18 and J usage is TRBJ1-6, with 8 nucleotides matching TRBD1. Per the germline V gene, CDR1 is KGHSH and CDR2 is LQKENI. V gave up 4 bases and J gave up 6 bases; unmatched junction bases: 8. The CDR3 covers 16 residues. CDR3 sequence: CASSQGQGPRNSPLHF. CDR3 sequence (DNA): TGTGCCAGCTCACAAGGACAGGGCCCACGTAATTCACCCCTCCACTTT.

A few counts support this clone. The rearrangement joins TRBV7-8 to TRBJ1-1; a possible D gene is TRBD1 (5 bases). The V and J ends lost 3 bases and 3 bases respectively, with 11 bases between them. Germline V gene sequence: CDR1 SGHVS, CDR2 FQNEAQ. The CDR3 totals 14 residues. This CDR3 is CASSFAPGDTEAFF. The CDR3 bases are TGTGCCAGCAGCTTCGCCCCGGGGGACACTGAAGCTTTCTTT.

V gene TRBV11-3 combines with J gene TRBJ1-2, with D unresolved. V was trimmed by 0 bases and J by 5 bases, leaving 13 bases between them. The CDR3 extends over 15 amino acids. Germline lookup yields CDR1 SGHNT and CDR2 YENEEA. CDR3 in amino acids: CASSLDPSGVYGYTF. The CDR3 nucleotides read TGTGCCAGCAGCTTAGATCCAAGTGGGGTATATGGCTACACCTTC.

This clone turned up a few times. V usage is TRBV2 and J usage is TRBJ2-5; maybe TRBD2 (6 bases). The germline V and J ends were trimmed by 4 bases and 0 bases, with 12 bases remaining between them. CDR1 and CDR2 (germline): SNHLY, FYNNEI. The CDR3 totals 15 residues. The CDR3 sequence is CASSGSAGYQETQYF. CDR3 DNA: TGTGCCAGCAGTGGTTCTGCGGGGTACCAAGAGACCCAGTACTTC.

The chain couples TRBV5-5 to TRBJ2-5; 8 bases agree with TRBD2. CDR3 length: 14 amino acids. Per germline, CDR1 SGHKS and CDR2 YYEKEE (reference sequence). V was pared by 4 bases and J by 5 bases, with 7 bases of the junction left unmatched. The CDR3: CASSEGLARETQYF. The CDR3 DNA reads as TGTGCCAGCAGCGAAGGACTAGCTCGGGAGACCCAGTACTTC.

The chain carries TRBV20-1 and TRBJ1-1, with D unresolved. Trimming removed 5 bases at V and 5 bases at J, with 9 bases between. Per germline, CDR1 DFQATT and CDR2 SNEGSKA (reference sequence). The CDR3 has 11 residues. The DNA for the CDR3 is TGCAGTGCTCCTTGGGAGACTGAAGCTTTCTTT. Amino acid sequence: CSAPWETEAFF.

The chain couples TRBV29-1 to TRBJ2-3; D remains unclear. Germline loops: CDR1 SQVTM, CDR2 ANQGSEA. V was trimmed by 4 bases and J by 2 bases, leaving 19 bases between them. The CDR3 has 16 residues. CDR3 DNA sequence: TGCAGCGTTGTGGGGAACCGGGTAAACGACACAGATACGCAGTATTTT. Translating gives CSVVGNRVNDTDTQYF.

The chain employs TRBV7-2 and TRBJ1-6; 7 bases align to TRBD1. Germline CDR1 is SGHTA and CDR2 is FQGNSA. Unmatched junction bases numbered 8, after V lost 1 base and J lost 8 bases. CDR3 length equals 16 residues. Here the CDR3 DNA reads TGTGCCAGCAGCTTAGATCCGGGGACAGTTTATTCACCCCTCCACTTT. Translation gives CASSLDPGTVYSPLHF. Using reference TRBV7-2 and TRBJ1-6 for the parts outside the CDR3, the full variable domain is GAGVSQSPSNKVTEKGKDVELRCDPISGHTALYWYRQSLGQGLEFLIYFQGNSAPDKSGLPSDRFSAERTGGSVSTLTIQRTQQEDSAVYLCASSLDPGTVYSPLHFGNGTRLTVT.

The chain recombines TRBV12-1 with TRBJ2-2; TRBD2, the D gene given by the table, was not confirmed from the DNA. TRBV12-1 is a pseudogene segment. The CDR3 loop spans 15 amino acids. CDR3 in DNA: TGTGCCAGCAGCTCTCAGGAGGTTACTGCCGGGGAGCTGTTTTTT. This encodes CASSSQEVTAGELFF.

This chain joins TRBV7-2 and TRBJ1-2; D is ambiguous. CDR1 is SGHTA and CDR2 is FQGNSA in the germline V gene. Trimming left V 4 bases short and J 0 bases short, with 15 bases between. The CDR3 has 16 residues. The CDR3 protein is CASSYHRAAPNYGYTF. CDR3 bases: TGTGCCAGCAGCTACCATAGAGCAGCTCCTAACTATGGCTACACCTTC.

The chain couples TRBV19 to TRBJ2-7; D possibly corresponds to TRBD1 (6 bases). V lost 9 bases to trimming and J lost 2 bases, with 11 bases between them. The CDR3 is 12 amino acids. Germline V gives CDR1 LNHDA, CDR2 SQIVND (reference sequence). The CDR3 sequence is CASRDTTYEQYF. The CDR3, as DNA: TGTGCCAGCCGGGACACGACCTACGAGCAGTACTTC.

This rearrangement joins TRBV5-4 to TRBJ1-5, with TRBD1 matching over 7 bases. Germline V lookup: CDR1 SGHNT, CDR2 YYREEE (reference sequence). The CDR3 runs to 14 residues. J gave up 2 bases and V 4 bases, and 3 bases lay outside the gene matches. Here the CDR3 reads CASSTDRGNQPQHF. Written as DNA, the CDR3 is TGTGCCAGCAGCACCGACAGGGGCAATCAGCCCCAGCATTTT. The whole variable domain, remainder taken from reference TRBV5-4 and TRBJ1-5, is ETGVTQSPTHLIKTRGQQVTLRCSSQSGHNTVSWYQQALGQGPQFIFQYYREEENGRGNFPPRFSGLQFPNYSSELNVNALELDDSALYLCASSTDRGNQPQHFGDGTRLSIL.

The V and J genes are TRBV25-1 and TRBJ1-1; no reliable D call. V was cut by 7 bases and J by 2 bases, with 8 bases left in between. There are 12 residues in the CDR3. From germline, CDR1 is MGHDK and CDR2 SYGVNS. The CDR3 sequence: CASKKANTEAFF. The CDR3 DNA reads TGTGCCAGCAAAAAGGCTAACACTGAAGCTTTCTTT.

The chain uses TRBV6-5 and TRBJ2-1; D unclear. The length of the CDR3 is 10 residues. V was trimmed by 7 bases and J by 9 bases, leaving 7 bases between them. The germline gives CDR1 MNHEY, CDR2 SVGAGI. In DNA form, the CDR3 reads TGTGCCAGCACGTTAGGTGAGCAGTTCTTC. Its protein is CASTLGEQFF.

The chain has TRBV4-3 and TRBJ2-7; 7 nucleotides agree with TRBD2. This CDR3 comprises 13 residues. In germline, CDR1 is LGHNA, CDR2 YSLEER. V was clipped by 4 bases and J by 4 bases; unmatched bases: 4. The CDR3 sequence is CASSPGGAYEQYF. Here the CDR3 DNA reads TGCGCCAGCAGCCCGGGGGGTGCTTACGAGCAGTACTTC.

The rearrangement links TRBV19 to TRBJ2-7, with D perhaps matching TRBD1 (6 bases). CDR1 is LNHDA and CDR2 is SQIVND in the germline V gene (reference sequence). Trimming stripped 5 bases from V and 0 bases from J, with 14 bases between. The CDR3 loop spans 15 amino acids. Here the CDR3 reads CASSVQGKGSYEQYF. The DNA of the CDR3 is TGTGCCAGTAGTGTACAGGGTAAGGGCTCCTACGAGCAGTACTTC.

The chain employs TRBV7-3 and TRBJ2-1; 8 bases agree with TRBD2. CDR1 SGHTA and CDR2 FQGTGA come from the germline V gene. V lost 0 bases and J lost 15; bases outside the gene matches: 4. This CDR3 comprises 12 residues. The CDR3 spells CASSLTGGATFF. Written as DNA, the CDR3 is TGTGCCAGCAGCTTAACCGGGGGGGCGACGTTCTTC.

V and J are TRBV30 and TRBJ1-2, with D unresolved. This CDR3 is built from 12 residues. Germline values: CDR1 GTSNPN, CDR2 SVGIG (reference sequence). The CDR3, as DNA: TGTGCTCATACCCCAAGGAGCTATGGCTACACCTTC. Its translation: CAHTPRSYGYTF.

The genes are TRBV5-1 and TRBJ2-5; D ambiguous. Judging by the DNA end, TRBJ2-7 fits better; the J call may be wrong. The CDR3 contains 12 residues. CDR1 is SGHRS and CDR2 is YFSETQ in the germline V gene. The CDR3 protein is CASSVSRAEQYF. The CDR3 DNA reads TGCGCCAGCAGCGTATCTCGGGCCGAGCAGTACTTC.

In this sample, this clone turned up a few times. The chain links TRBV6-6 to TRBJ2-3, with 8 bases fitting TRBD2. The CDR3 spans 15 residues. Trimming at V came to 1 base and at J to 4 bases, leaving 4 bases not matched to a gene. Germline CDR1 is MNHNY and CDR2 is SVGAGI (reference sequence). CDR3 protein: CASSYLASGPDTQYF. CDR3 sequence (DNA): TGTGCCAGCAGTTACTTGGCTAGCGGGCCAGATACGCAGTATTTT.

The V gene is TRBV27, the J gene TRBJ2-1; D gene uncertain. The V gene's germline CDR1 is MNHEY and CDR2 SMNVEV (reference sequence). Trimming removed 7 bases from V and 4 bases from J, with 11 bases in between. This CDR3 spans 13 amino acids. Written as DNA, the CDR3 is TGTGCCAGCAATAATAAGGGATACAATGAGCAGTTCTTC. Protein: CASNNKGYNEQFF.

The chain employs TRBV21-1 and TRBJ2-7. TRBV21-1 is assigned pseudogene status. This CDR3 is built from 14 residues. The CDR3 nucleotides read TGTGCCAGCAGCAATGGTCGGAACTCCTACGAGCAGTACTTC. The encoded protein is CASSNGRNSYEQYF.

V is TRBV5-6 and J is TRBJ2-2; 8 bases align to TRBD2. Germline V gene lookup returns CDR1 SGHDT and CDR2 YYEEEE. V shed 5 bases and J 7 bases; nucleotides not matched to a gene: 13. This CDR3 contains 16 residues. This CDR3 is CASSLFGREDDGELFF. CDR3 in DNA: TGTGCCAGCAGTTTATTCGGGCGGGAGGACGACGGGGAGCTGTTTTTT.

This chain uses TRBV15 with TRBJ2-1, with a weak D call TRBD1 (6 bases). The CDR3 covers 16 residues. Germline V CDR1 and CDR2: LNHNV, YYDKDF (reference sequence). The germline V and J ends were trimmed by 2 bases and 8 bases, with 19 bases remaining between them. This CDR3 reads CATSRLLQGSPYEQFF. CDR3 in DNA: TGTGCCACCAGCAGACTCCTCCAGGGGTCACCGTATGAGCAGTTCTTC.

The rearrangement links TRBV29-1 to TRBJ2-5, with TRBD1 as a possible D gene (6 bases). The length of the CDR3 is 12 residues. Trimming took 7 bases from V and 7 from J, leaving 16 bases between them. The germline CDR1 and CDR2 sequences are SQVTM and ANQGSEA. CDR3 DNA sequence: TGCAGCGCGGACAGACAAGACGGGACCCAGTACTTC. It translates to CSADRQDGTQYF. Based on the CDR3 plus reference TRBV29-1 and TRBJ2-5, the full variable domain is SAVISQKPSRDICQRGTSLTIQCQVDSQVTMMFWYRQQPGQSLTLIATANQGSEATYESGFVIDKFPISRPNLTFSTLTVSNMSPEDSSIYLCSADRQDGTQYFGPGTRLLVL.

V gene TRBV7-2 combines with J gene TRBJ1-5; 9 bases line up with TRBD1. Germline-derived CDR1 and CDR2 are SGHTA and FQGNSA. CDR3 length equals 17 residues. V trimming: 0 bases; J trimming: 2 bases; junction bases outside the gene matches: 5. CDR3 nucleotide sequence: TGTGCCAGCAGCTTAGCAGGGACAGGGAGAGGCAATCAGCCCCAGCATTTT. Its translation is CASSLAGTGRGNQPQHF.

The rearrangement joins TRBV18 to TRBJ1-2; D is perhaps TRBD1 (6 bases). Trimming stripped 1 base from V and 7 bases from J, with 16 bases between. Looked up from germline, CDR1 is KGHSH and CDR2 is LQKENI. The CDR3 covers 15 residues. CDR3 in amino acids: CASSPRAGAFSGYTF. CDR3 DNA sequence: TGTGCCAGCTCACCACGCGCAGGGGCTTTCTCTGGCTACACCTTC.

The chain has TRBV6-6 and TRBJ1-5; D is undetermined. The CDR3 is 15 residues long. Looked up from germline, CDR1 is MNHNY and CDR2 is SVGAGI (reference sequence). The V and J ends lost 2 bases and 6 bases respectively, with 14 bases between them. The CDR3 DNA sequence: TGTGCCAGCAGTTACGTGCAGTTTGTGGTTCAGCCCCAGCATTTT. This sequence encodes CASSYVQFVVQPQHF.

The chain uses TRBV5-1 and TRBJ1-3; D call uncertain. Trimming shortened V by 0 bases and J by 0 bases, and 10 bases separated the two germline ends. CDR1 is SGHRS, CDR2 YFSETQ, per germline. CDR3 size: 16 residues. The CDR3 DNA follows: TGCGCCAGCAGCTTGGAACAGTCCACCTCTGGAAACACCATATATTTT. Residues: CASSLEQSTSGNTIYF.

The V and J genes are TRBV5-8 and TRBJ1-2; a possible D gene is TRBD1 (6 bases). This CDR3 has 14 amino acids. Germline values: CDR1 SGHTS, CDR2 YDEGEE. Trimming took off 6 bases at V and 4 bases at J, with 16 bases between the two ends. The CDR3 is CASILEGGVYGYTF. The CDR3 nucleotides are TGTGCCAGCATCCTCGAGGGGGGAGTCTATGGCTACACCTTC.

V is TRBV11-3 and J is TRBJ1-1; D remains unclear. Germline V gene lookup returns CDR1 SGHNT and CDR2 YENEEA. The CDR3 is made up of 13 amino acids. V gave up 2 bases and J gave up 2 bases, with 6 bases separating them. The CDR3: CASSLSRNTEAFF. The CDR3 region has the DNA TGTGCCAGCAGCTTATCCCGTAACACTGAAGCTTTCTTT.

V usage is TRBV11-2 and J usage is TRBJ1-3; D is unclear. Trimming pared 2 bases from V and 3 bases from J, leaving 5 bases between. CDR3 length equals 13 residues. Germline lookup yields CDR1 SGHAT and CDR2 FQNNGV. The CDR3 loop is CASSLLGGNTIYF. In nucleotides, the CDR3 is TGTGCCAGCAGCTTACTGGGTGGAAACACCATATATTTT. The full variable domain, completed using reference TRBV11-2 and TRBJ1-3, is EAGVAQSPRYKIIEKRQSVAFWCNPISGHATLYWYQQILGQGPKLLIQFQNNGVVDDSQLPKDRFSAERLKGVDSTLKIQPAKLEDSAVYLCASSLLGGNTIYFGEGSWLTVV.